A single T cell receptor beta chain is shown here with its context. The antigen is undetermined. Using RNA transcripts, the TCR beta CDR3 regions were amplified. A first-round RT-PCR used HTBI primers, followed by a second-round multiplex PCR. A single record per CDR3 protein comes from TCRdb applying MiXCR to the multiplex PCR reads. The sample holds more than 1,000,000 distinct CDR3 sequences, about two fifths seen once. This entry comes from a study of Graves' ophthalmopathy and Graves' hyperthyroidism. Study findings and constraints: The model's prediction of ophthalmopathy progression had approximately 67% sensitivity and roughly 72% specificity.

This CDR3 has 14 residues. V was clipped by 4 bases and J by 4 bases, with 14 bases between them. Germline CDR1 reads DFQATT; CDR2 reads SNEGSKA (reference sequence). Sequencing used peripheral blood or thyroid tissue (not recorded which). The chain is built from TRBV20-1 and TRBJ1-3; D not certain. The receptor comes from an adult man with Graves' hyperthyroidism. CDR3 coding DNA: TGCAGTGCTACGGGCAGGCCTGCCGGAAACACCATATATTTT. This gives the protein CSATGRPAGNTIYF.